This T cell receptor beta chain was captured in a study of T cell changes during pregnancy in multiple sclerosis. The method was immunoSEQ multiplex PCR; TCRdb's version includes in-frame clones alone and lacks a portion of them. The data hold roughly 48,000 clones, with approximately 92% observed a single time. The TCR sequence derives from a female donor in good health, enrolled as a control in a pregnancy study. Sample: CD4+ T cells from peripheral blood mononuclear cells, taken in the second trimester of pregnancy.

This CDR3 reads CASSLSLGTFSPLHF. The CDR3 DNA sequence: TGTGCCAGCAGTTTATCGTTGGGGACTTTTTCACCCCTCCACTTT. V usage is TRBV27 and J usage is TRBJ1-6; a weak D match, TRBD1 (5 bases). Germline loops: CDR1 MNHEY, CDR2 SMNVEV (reference sequence). The ends were cut back, 0 bases at V and 9 bases at J, with 12 bases in the middle. The CDR3 is 15 amino acids.